These 28 T cell receptor beta chains were sequenced from one sample in a study of graft-versus-host responses after intestinal transplantation. Antigens for these TCRs are unknown. Profiling relied on immunoSEQ multiplex PCR, and the TCRdb table lists in-frame clones only, not all of them. Of 84,000 or so clones in the sample, roughly 92% were seen once. Source: unstimulated CD4+ T cells sorted from spleen or lymph node cells, taken before intestinal transplant. These receptors were collected from a human donor who received an intestinal transplant.

For this clone: Distinct nucleotide sequences in the sample also encode this CDR3. This sequence joins TRBV9 and TRBJ2-3; D is undetermined. CDR1 and CDR2 from the germline V gene are SGDLS and YYNGEE. CDR3 length: 13 residues. V was shortened by 3 bases and J by 6 bases, with 11 bases between the two germline ends. Written as DNA, the CDR3 is TGTGCCAGCAGCGCCGGCCACGTGGATACGCAGTATTTT. This sequence encodes CASSAGHVDTQYF.

The V and J genes are TRBV29-1 and TRBJ2-1; D is perhaps TRBD1 (5 bases). The CDR3 runs 14 residues. Trimming left V 3 bases short and J 5 bases short, with 14 bases between. CDR1 and CDR2 from the germline V gene are SQVTM and ANQGSEA. DNA of the CDR3: TGCAGCGTTGAGAAGTGGACAACAAACAATGAGCAGTTCTTC. Translation: CSVEKWTTNNEQFF.

The rearrangement uses TRBV30 and TRBJ2-1; 14 bases line up with TRBD2. V trimming: 4 bases; J trimming: 9 bases; junction bases outside the gene matches: 14. The length of the CDR3 is 17 residues. CDR1 is GTSNPN and CDR2 is SVGIG in the germline V gene (reference sequence). DNA of the CDR3: TGTGCCTGGATACTGACCGGGACTAGCGGGAGAGGACGTGAGCAGTTCTTC. Translation gives CAWILTGTSGRGREQFF. The full variable domain, completed using reference TRBV30 and TRBJ2-1, is SQTIHQWPATLVQPVGSPLSLECTVEGTSNPNLYWYRQAAGRGLQLLFYSVGIGQISSEVPQNLSASRPQDRQFILSSKKLLLSDSGFYLCAWILTGTSGRGREQFFGPGTRLTVL.

Regarding this clone: Within the sample, other DNA sequences also encode this same CDR3. The chain is built from TRBV7-3 and TRBJ2-1; 9 bases are a match to TRBD2. Trimming cost V 1 base and J 5 bases; bases outside gene matches: 3. Germline V gene sequence: CDR1 SGHTA, CDR2 FQGTGA. The CDR3 runs to 15 residues. The DNA for the CDR3 is TGTGCCAGCAGCTTAAGCGGGAGGGGCCACAATGAGCAGTTCTTC. Translated, it gives CASSLSGRGHNEQFF.

DNA for the CDR3: TGTGCCAGCAGTTACCTTTTCGGGAGGGCGAATGAGCAGTTCTTC. Protein: CASSYLFGRANEQFF. V gene TRBV6-5 combines with J gene TRBJ2-1, with TRBD2 matching 8 bases. Germline V gives CDR1 MNHEY, CDR2 SVGAGI. The J segment lost 7 bases and the V segment lost 2 bases, leaving 7 bases of the junction unmatched. The CDR3 length is 15 residues.

The chain combines TRBV2 with TRBJ1-5; 12 bases fit TRBD1. The CDR3 sequence is 13 residues long. Germline V lookup: CDR1 SNHLY, CDR2 FYNNEI. With V trimmed by 11 bases and J by 6 bases, 5 bases remained unmatched. The CDR3 here is CASGQGAAQPQHF. The DNA for the CDR3 is TGTGCCTCGGGACAGGGGGCGGCTCAGCCCCAGCATTTT.

V is TRBV27 and J is TRBJ2-7; a possible D gene is TRBD1 (6 bases). The V end was cut by 6 bases, the J end by 1 base, with 16 bases between. This CDR3 is 15 amino acids long. CDR1 and CDR2 from the germline V gene are MNHEY and SMNVEV (reference sequence). The CDR3 loop is CASRHFGTISYEQYF. The CDR3 coding sequence is TGTGCCAGCAGACACTTCGGGACAATATCCTACGAGCAGTACTTC.

The V call is TRBV2, the J call TRBJ2-2; D might be TRBD1 (7 bases). The CDR3 length is 15 residues. Between the trimmed V and J ends, which lost 8 bases and 5 bases, there was a span of 18 bases. Germline V lookup: CDR1 SNHLY, CDR2 FYNNEI. This CDR3 is CASEAGGLGTGELFF. CDR3 DNA sequence: TGTGCCAGCGAGGCAGGGGGGTTGGGGACCGGGGAGCTGTTTTTT.

The chain carries TRBV20-1 and TRBJ2-2, with no clear D. Trimming removed 6 bases at V and 4 bases at J, with 6 bases between. Looked up from germline, CDR1 is DFQATT and CDR2 is SNEGSKA (reference sequence). This CDR3 is 11 amino acids long. The CDR3 region is CSASSTGELFF. The CDR3 bases are TGCAGTGCAAGTAGCACCGGGGAGCTGTTTTTT.

The gene calls are TRBV5-1 and TRBJ1-3; D not resolved. Deletions cut 4 bases from V and 4 bases from J, with 12 bases between. The germline V gene has CDR1 SGHRS and CDR2 YFSETQ. CDR3 length equals 14 residues. The CDR3 loop reads CASSPGTVGNTIYF. The CDR3 DNA follows: TGCGCCAGCAGCCCGGGTACGGTAGGAAACACCATATATTTT.

The genes are TRBV25-1 and TRBJ2-1; TRBD1 matches at 8 bases. This CDR3 is built from 12 residues. J lost 6 bases, V lost 7 bases, and 2 bases had no gene match. CDR1 and CDR2 (germline): MGHDK, SYGVNS. CDR3 coding DNA: TGTGCCAGCAAAACAGGGGGCAATGAGCAGTTCTTC. Its translation: CASKTGGNEQFF.

The chain links TRBV25-1 to TRBJ1-2; no definite D call. From germline, CDR1 is MGHDK and CDR2 SYGVNS. V was shortened by 3 bases and J by 1 base, with 3 bases between the two germline ends. The CDR3 covers 12 residues. In DNA form, the CDR3 reads TGTGCCAGCAGTGACTATAACTATGGCTACACCTTC. This translates into CASSDYNYGYTF.

Remarks on this clone: One end of the junction varies from germline; a read error may be responsible. The J gene is TRBJ2-1, the V gene TRBV18; perhaps TRBD2 as D (5 bases). Germline values: CDR1 KGHSH, CDR2 LQKENI. This CDR3 contains 18 residues. CDR3 sequence (DNA): TGTGCCAGCTCACCACCGGGTCTGGCGGGCACCTCCTGCAATGAGCAGTTCTTC. It is translated as CASSPPGLAGTSCNEQFF.

The V and J genes are TRBV9 and TRBJ1-3, with TRBD1 matching over 7 bases. There are 13 residues in the CDR3. The ends lost 4 bases at V and 7 bases at J; junction bases unmatched: 5. From germline, CDR1 is SGDLS and CDR2 YYNGEE. The CDR3 loop reads CASSTRQGNTIYF. CDR3 DNA: TGTGCCAGCAGCACCAGACAGGGTAACACCATATATTTT.

Points on this clone: Within the sample, other DNA sequences also encode this same CDR3. This chain uses TRBV30 with TRBJ1-5; D uncertain. Between the trimmed V and J ends, which lost 0 bases and 4 bases, there was a span of 10 bases. Germline V gene data show CDR1 as GTSNPN and CDR2 as SVGIG (reference sequence). The CDR3 is made up of 14 amino acids. The CDR3 region has the DNA TGTGCCTGGAGTGTACTGTCGGGTAATCAGCCCCAGCATTTT. Its protein is CAWSVLSGNQPQHF.

V and J are TRBV19 and TRBJ1-2; 9 positions agree with TRBD1. The CDR3 is 12 amino acids. The V gene's germline CDR1 is LNHDA and CDR2 SQIVND (reference sequence). J lost 7 bases, V lost 4 bases, and 1 base had no gene match. The CDR3 loop is CASSTDRGGYTF. The CDR3 coding sequence is TGTGCCAGTAGTACGGACAGGGGTGGCTACACCTTC.

This clone was seen more than once but under ten times. This chain uses TRBV5-4 with TRBJ1-3, with 7 nucleotides matching TRBD1. Germline CDR1 and CDR2: SGHNT and YYREEE (reference sequence). Unmatched junction bases numbered 3, after V lost 3 bases and J lost 0 bases. This CDR3 comprises 15 residues. CDR3 amino acids: CASSSTGRSGNTIYF. DNA of the CDR3: TGTGCCAGCAGCTCGACAGGGCGCTCTGGAAACACCATATATTTT.

V gene TRBV5-1 combines with J gene TRBJ1-1; 8 nucleotides match TRBD1. Germline V lookup: CDR1 SGHRS, CDR2 YFSETQ. J gave up 1 base and V 0 bases, and 5 bases lay outside the gene matches. CDR3 length equals 16 residues. This CDR3 is CASSLEVGTGNTEAFF. CDR3 sequence (DNA): TGCGCCAGCAGCTTGGAGGTTGGGACAGGGAACACTGAAGCTTTCTTT. Based on the CDR3 plus reference TRBV5-1 and TRBJ1-1, the full variable domain is KAGVTQTPRYLIKTRGQQVTLSCSPISGHRSVSWYQQTPGQGLQFLFEYFSETQRNKGNFPGRFSGRQFSNSRSEMNVSTLELGDSALYLCASSLEVGTGNTEAFFGQGTRLTVV.

For the CDR3, the DNA is TGCGCCAGCAGCTTGGGGGTGGATCAGCCCCAGCATTTT. This translates into CASSLGVDQPQHF. The chain joins TRBV5-1 to TRBJ1-5; no clear D gene. Deletions cut 0 bases from V and 5 bases from J, with 6 bases between. Germline loops: CDR1 SGHRS, CDR2 YFSETQ. The CDR3 extends over 13 amino acids.

The chain is built from TRBV9 and TRBJ1-2; TRBD1 matches 7 bases. V lost 4 bases to trimming and J lost 2 bases; unmatched junction nucleotides: 8. Germline loops: CDR1 SGDLS, CDR2 YYNGEE. This CDR3 is built from 15 residues. The CDR3: CASSPGTEQNYGYTF. DNA for the CDR3: TGTGCCAGCAGCCCCGGGACAGAGCAGAACTATGGCTACACCTTC.

V usage is TRBV28 and J usage is TRBJ1-5, with D unresolved. Trimming removed 3 bases at V and 0 bases at J, with 3 bases between. The CDR3 runs 13 residues. Per the germline V gene, CDR1 is MDHEN and CDR2 is SYDVKM. The CDR3 bases are TGTGCCAGCAGTTTCTATAGCAATCAGCCCCAGCATTTT. The encoded protein is CASSFYSNQPQHF.

J is TRBJ1-6 and V is TRBV9, with 7 bases identical to TRBD1. Germline V gene lookup returns CDR1 SGDLS and CDR2 YYNGEE. This CDR3 contains 15 residues. Trimming removed 0 bases from V and 7 bases from J; junction bases left unmatched: 4. The CDR3 loop is CASSVGVRGNSPLHF. As DNA, the CDR3 is TGTGCCAGCAGCGTAGGTGTCAGGGGGAATTCACCCCTCCACTTT.

The chain's CDR3 is CAISESNGGSQPQHF. The DNA for the CDR3 is TGTGCCATCAGTGAGTCGAACGGGGGCAGTCAGCCCCAGCATTTT. The rearrangement joins TRBV10-3 to TRBJ1-5; D perhaps matches TRBD1 (6 bases). V was pared by 0 bases and J by 6 bases, with 12 bases between. In germline, CDR1 is ENHRY, CDR2 SYGVKD. The CDR3 extends over 15 amino acids.

CDR3 in DNA: TGTGCCAGCAGCCATGGGACTAGCGGGAGGGACTCAGATACGCAGTATTTT. Its translation: CASSHGTSGRDSDTQYF. The chain employs TRBV4-2 and TRBJ2-3, with 16 bases fitting TRBD2. CDR1 LGHNA and CDR2 YNFKEQ come from the germline V gene. This CDR3 has 17 residues. The V and J ends lost 3 bases and 4 bases, in that order; junction bases with no gene match: 4.

The J gene is TRBJ2-1, the V gene TRBV2; D is ambiguous. V was shortened by 6 bases and J by 4 bases, with 10 bases between the two germline ends. Germline assignment: CDR1 SNHLY and CDR2 FYNNEI. The CDR3 consists of 13 residues. CDR3 DNA sequence: TGTGCCAGCAGATTGCGATCATACAATGAGCAGTTCTTC. This gives the protein CASRLRSYNEQFF.

This rearrangement joins TRBV28 to TRBJ2-3; TRBD2 matches 10 bases. The trim removed 7 bases at V and 1 base at J, leaving 5 bases unmatched. This CDR3 is built from 15 residues. Germline V CDR1 and CDR2: MDHEN, SYDVKM. This CDR3 is CASTAGGSGTDTQYF. The CDR3 nucleotides read TGTGCCAGCACAGCGGGGGGGTCGGGCACAGATACGCAGTATTTT.

The CDR3 nucleotides read TGCAGCGGCGGGACAGGGTTCGATGAGCAGTTCTTC. This translates into CSGGTGFDEQFF. V is TRBV29-1 and J is TRBJ2-1; 9 bases align to TRBD1. Germline CDR1 reads SQVTM; CDR2 reads ANQGSEA. Trimming at V came to 7 bases and at J to 8 bases, leaving 6 bases not matched to a gene. The length of the CDR3 is 12 residues.

V gene TRBV2 combines with J gene TRBJ2-7; no clear D gene. This CDR3 region has 15 residues. Germline values: CDR1 SNHLY, CDR2 FYNNEI. The V end lost 0 bases, the J end lost 2 bases, and 11 bases lay between the germline ends. CDR3 DNA sequence: TGTGCCAGCAGTGAAGCTCTAGTTGGCCCCTACGAGCAGTACTTC. As protein: CASSEALVGPYEQYF.